Below, one T cell receptor beta chain is given with its context. Some clones are missing from TCRdb's copy, which holds only in-frame ones; the method was immunoSEQ multiplex PCR. The table has more than 50,000 clones, about nine tenths seen once; the top ten hold about 1.7%. The entry originates in a study of OX40 agonist ivuxolimab in advanced cancers. Study-level background: Earlier treatment with anti-PD-1, anti-PD-L1 or anti-CTLA-4 was permitted, and around 43% had received some.

The germline V and J ends were trimmed by 4 bases and 4 bases, with 8 bases remaining between them. The germline CDR1 and CDR2 sequences are MRHNA and SNTAGT. The CDR3 totals 14 residues. This material consisted of CD4+ or CD8+ T cells sorted from blood, taken in a trial of the OX40 agonist ivuxolimab. V and J are TRBV6-4 and TRBJ2-6; D is possibly TRBD1 (5 bases). The TCR originated in an adult with an advanced solid tumor such as melanoma, head and neck, liver or kidney cancer. The CDR3 spells CASSGGGGANVLTF. DNA of the CDR3: TGTGCCAGCAGTGGGGGCGGAGGGGCCAACGTCCTGACTTTC.